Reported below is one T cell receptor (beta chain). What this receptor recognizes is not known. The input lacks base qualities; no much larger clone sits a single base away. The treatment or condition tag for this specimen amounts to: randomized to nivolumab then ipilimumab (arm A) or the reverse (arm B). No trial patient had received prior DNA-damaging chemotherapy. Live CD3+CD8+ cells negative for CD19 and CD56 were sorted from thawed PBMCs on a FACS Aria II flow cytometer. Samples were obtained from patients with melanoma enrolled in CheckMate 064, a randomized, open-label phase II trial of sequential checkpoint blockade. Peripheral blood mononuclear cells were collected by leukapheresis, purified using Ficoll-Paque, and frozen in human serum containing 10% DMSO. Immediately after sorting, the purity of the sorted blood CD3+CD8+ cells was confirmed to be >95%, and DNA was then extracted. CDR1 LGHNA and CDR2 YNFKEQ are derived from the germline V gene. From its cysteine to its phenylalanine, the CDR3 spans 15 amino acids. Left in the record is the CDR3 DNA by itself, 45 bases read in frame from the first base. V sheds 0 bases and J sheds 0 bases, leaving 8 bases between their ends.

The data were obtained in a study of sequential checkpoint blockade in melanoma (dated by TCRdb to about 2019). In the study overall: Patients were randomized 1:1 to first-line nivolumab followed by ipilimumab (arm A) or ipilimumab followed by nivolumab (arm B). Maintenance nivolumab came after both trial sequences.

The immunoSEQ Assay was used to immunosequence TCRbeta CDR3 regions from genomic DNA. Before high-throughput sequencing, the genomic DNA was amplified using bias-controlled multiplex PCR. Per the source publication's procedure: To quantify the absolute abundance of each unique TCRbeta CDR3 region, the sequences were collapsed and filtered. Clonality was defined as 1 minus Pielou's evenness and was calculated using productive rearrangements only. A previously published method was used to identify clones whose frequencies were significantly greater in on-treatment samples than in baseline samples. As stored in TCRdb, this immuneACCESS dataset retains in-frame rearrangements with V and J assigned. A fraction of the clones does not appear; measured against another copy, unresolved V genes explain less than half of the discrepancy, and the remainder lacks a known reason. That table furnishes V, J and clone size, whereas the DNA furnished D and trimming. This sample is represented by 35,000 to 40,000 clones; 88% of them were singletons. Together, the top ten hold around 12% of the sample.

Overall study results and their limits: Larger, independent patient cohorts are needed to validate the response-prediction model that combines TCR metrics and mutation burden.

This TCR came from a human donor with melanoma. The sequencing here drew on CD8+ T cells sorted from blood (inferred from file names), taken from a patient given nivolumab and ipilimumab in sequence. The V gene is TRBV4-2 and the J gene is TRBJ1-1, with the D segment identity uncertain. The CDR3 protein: CASSQDREVNTEAFF. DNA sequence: TGTGCCAGCAGCCAAGATCGGGAAGTGAACACTGAAGCTTTCTTT.